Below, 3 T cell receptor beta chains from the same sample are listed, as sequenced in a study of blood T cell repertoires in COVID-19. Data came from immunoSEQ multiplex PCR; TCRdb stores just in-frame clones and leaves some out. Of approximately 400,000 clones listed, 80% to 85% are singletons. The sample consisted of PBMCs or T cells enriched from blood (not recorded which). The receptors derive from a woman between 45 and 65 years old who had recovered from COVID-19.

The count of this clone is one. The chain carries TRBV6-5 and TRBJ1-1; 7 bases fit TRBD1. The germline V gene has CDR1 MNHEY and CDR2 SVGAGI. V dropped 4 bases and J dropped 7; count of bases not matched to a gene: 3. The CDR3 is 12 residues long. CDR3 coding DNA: TGTGCCAGCAGTTTACAGGGGTTTGAAGCTTTCTTT. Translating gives CASSLQGFEAFF.

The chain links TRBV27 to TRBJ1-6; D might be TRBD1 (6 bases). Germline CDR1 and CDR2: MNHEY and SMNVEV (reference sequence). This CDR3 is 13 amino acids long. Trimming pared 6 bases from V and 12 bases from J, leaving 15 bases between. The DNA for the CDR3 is TGTGCCAGCAGAAAGACAGGCCTGGAACCCCTCCACTTT. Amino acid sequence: CASRKTGLEPLHF.

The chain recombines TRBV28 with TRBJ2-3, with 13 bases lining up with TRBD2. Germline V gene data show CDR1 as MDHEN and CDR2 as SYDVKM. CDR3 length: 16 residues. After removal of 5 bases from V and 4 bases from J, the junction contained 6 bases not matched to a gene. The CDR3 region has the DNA TGTGCCAGCAGTCCACGACTAGCGGGAGGCCCAGATACGCAGTATTTT. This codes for CASSPRLAGGPDTQYF. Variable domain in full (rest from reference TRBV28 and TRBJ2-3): DVKVTQSSRYLVKRTGEKVFLECVQDMDHENMFWYRQDPGLGLRLIYFSYDVKMKEKGDIPEGYSVSREKKERFSLILESASTNQTSMYLCASSPRLAGGPDTQYFGPGTRLTVL.